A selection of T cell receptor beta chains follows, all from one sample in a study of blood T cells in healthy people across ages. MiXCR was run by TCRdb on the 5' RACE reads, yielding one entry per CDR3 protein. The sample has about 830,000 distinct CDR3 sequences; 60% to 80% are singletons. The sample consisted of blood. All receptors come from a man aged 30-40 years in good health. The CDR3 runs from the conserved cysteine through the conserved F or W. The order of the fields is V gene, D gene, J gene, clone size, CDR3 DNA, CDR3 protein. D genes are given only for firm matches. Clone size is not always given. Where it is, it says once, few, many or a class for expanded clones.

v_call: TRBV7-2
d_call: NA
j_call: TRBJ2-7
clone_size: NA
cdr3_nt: TGTGCCAGCAGCTTAGCGGTTCTTAACGAGCAGTACTTC
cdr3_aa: CASSLAVLNEQYF

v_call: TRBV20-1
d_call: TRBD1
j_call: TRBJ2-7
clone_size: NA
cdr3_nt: TGCAGTGCTTGGGGCCAGGGGGCTTACGAGCAGTACTTC
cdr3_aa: CSAWGQGAYEQYF

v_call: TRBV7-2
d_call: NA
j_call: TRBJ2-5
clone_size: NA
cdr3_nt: TGTGCCAGCAGCGGAGTCCACGGAGAGACCCAGTACTTC
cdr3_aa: CASSGVHGETQYF

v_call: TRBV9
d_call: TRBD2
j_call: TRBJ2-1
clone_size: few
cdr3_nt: TGTGCCAGCAGCGTAGGGACTAGTCGGAATGAGCAGTTCTTC
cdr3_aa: CASSVGTSRNEQFF

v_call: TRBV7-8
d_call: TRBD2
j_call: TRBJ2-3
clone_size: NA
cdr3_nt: TGTGCCAGCAGCGCCTGGACTAGCGGGAGGGGAGATACGCAGTATTTT
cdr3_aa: CASSAWTSGRGDTQYF

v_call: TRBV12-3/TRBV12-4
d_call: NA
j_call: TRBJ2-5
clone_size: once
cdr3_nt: TGTGCCAGCAGTTTGGCGAACCAGGGAAAAGAGACCCAGTACTTC
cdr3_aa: CASSLANQGKETQYF

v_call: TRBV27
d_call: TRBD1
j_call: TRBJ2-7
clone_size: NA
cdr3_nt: TGTGCCAGCAGTTGGGACAGAGCCTCCTACGAGCAGTACTTC
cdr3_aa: CASSWDRASYEQYF

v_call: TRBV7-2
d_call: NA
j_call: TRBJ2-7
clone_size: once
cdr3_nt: TGTACCAGCAGCCAAGGGGGGACTACCTACGAGCAGTACTTC
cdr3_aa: CTSSQGGTTYEQYF

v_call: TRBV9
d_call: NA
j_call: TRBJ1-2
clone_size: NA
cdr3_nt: TGTGCCAGCACCTCAAGTGGGGGCCTTGAGTTCTATGGCTACACCTTC
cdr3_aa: CASTSSGGLEFYGYTF

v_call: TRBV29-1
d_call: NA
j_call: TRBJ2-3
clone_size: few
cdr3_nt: TGCAGCGTTGAAGAGAGGCAGGGATACGGAGATACGCAGTATTTT
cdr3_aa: CSVEERQGYGDTQYF

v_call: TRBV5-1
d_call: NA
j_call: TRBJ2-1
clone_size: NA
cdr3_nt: TGCGCCAGCAGCTCGGGACTCGCTTCGTCGTACAATGAGCAGTTCTTC
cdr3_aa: CASSSGLASSYNEQFF